This T cell receptor beta chain was sequenced during a study of long-term antiretroviral therapy in people with HIV. Samples were assayed with immunoSEQ v3.0 at survey level. Sequencing had a target that covered about 40,000-55,000 T-cell genomes per sample. Only in-frame clones appear in the TCRdb table, and some are missing; sequencing was by immunoSEQ multiplex PCR. The sample carries approximately 7,000 clones, 70% to 90% recorded once. The length of the CDR3 is 13 residues. With 0 bases removed from V and 3 bases from J, the gap between germline ends came to 8 bases. From germline, CDR1 is GTSNPN and CDR2 SVGIG (reference sequence).

This sample comprised unsorted PBMCs, obtained 3.7 years after starting antiretroviral therapy. This sequence joins TRBV30 and TRBJ1-1; D unresolved. The sequence derives from a woman in her fifties or sixties with HIV. CDR3 amino acids: CAWSVVEHTEAFF. DNA for the CDR3: TGTGCCTGGAGTGTAGTGGAGCACACTGAAGCTTTCTTT.